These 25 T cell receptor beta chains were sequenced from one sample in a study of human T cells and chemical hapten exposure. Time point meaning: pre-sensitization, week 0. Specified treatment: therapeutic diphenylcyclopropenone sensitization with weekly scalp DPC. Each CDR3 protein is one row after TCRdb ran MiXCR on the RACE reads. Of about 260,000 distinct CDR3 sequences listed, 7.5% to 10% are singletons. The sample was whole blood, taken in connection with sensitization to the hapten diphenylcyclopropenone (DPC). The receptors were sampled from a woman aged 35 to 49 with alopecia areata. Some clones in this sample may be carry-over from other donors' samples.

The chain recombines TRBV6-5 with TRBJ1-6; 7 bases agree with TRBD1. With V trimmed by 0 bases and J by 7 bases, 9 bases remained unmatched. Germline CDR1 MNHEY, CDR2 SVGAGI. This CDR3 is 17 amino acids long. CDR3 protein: CASSYSRDRDQNSPLHF. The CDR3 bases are TGTGCCAGCAGTTACTCGAGAGACAGGGACCAGAATTCACCCCTCCACTTT.

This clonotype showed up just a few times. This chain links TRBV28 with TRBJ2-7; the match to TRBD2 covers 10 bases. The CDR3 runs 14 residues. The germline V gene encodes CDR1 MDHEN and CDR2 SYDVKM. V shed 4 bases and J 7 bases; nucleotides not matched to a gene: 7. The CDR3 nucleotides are TGTGCCAGCAGTTCCCCAGCGGGAGGGGAGGAGCAGTACTTC. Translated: CASSSPAGGEEQYF.

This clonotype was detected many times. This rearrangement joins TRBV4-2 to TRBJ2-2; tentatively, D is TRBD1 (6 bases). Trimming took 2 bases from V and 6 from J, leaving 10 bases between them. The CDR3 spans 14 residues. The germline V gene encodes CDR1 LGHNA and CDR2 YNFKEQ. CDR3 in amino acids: CASSQYPGAGELFF. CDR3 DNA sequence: TGTGCCAGCAGCCAATATCCAGGGGCCGGGGAGCTGTTTTTT.

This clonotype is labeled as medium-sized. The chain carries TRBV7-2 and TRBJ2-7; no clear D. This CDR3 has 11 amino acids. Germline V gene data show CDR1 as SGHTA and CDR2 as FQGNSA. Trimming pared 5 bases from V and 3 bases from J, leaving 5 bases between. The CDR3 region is CASSPGYEQYF. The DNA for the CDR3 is TGTGCCAGCAGCCCCGGCTACGAGCAGTACTTC.

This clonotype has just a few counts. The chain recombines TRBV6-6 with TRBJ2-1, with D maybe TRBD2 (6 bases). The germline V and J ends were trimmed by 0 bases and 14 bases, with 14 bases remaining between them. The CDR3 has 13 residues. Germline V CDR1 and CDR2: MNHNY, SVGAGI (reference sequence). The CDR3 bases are TGTGCCAGCAGTTACTCGGGACGGGAGAACGAGTTCTTC. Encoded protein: CASSYSGRENEFF.

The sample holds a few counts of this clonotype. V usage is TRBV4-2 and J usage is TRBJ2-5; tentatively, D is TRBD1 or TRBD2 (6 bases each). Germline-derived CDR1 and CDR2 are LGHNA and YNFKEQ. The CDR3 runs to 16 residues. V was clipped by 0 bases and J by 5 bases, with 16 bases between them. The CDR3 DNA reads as TGTGCCAGCAGCCAAGATCTGGGGGGCCGGGCGGAGACCCAGTACTTC. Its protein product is CASSQDLGGRAETQYF.

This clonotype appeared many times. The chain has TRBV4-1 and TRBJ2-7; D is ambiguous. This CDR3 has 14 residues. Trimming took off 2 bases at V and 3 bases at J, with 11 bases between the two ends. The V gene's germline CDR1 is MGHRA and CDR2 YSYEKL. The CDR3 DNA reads TGCGCCAGCAGCCAATCGTTATCGGTCTACGAGCAGTACTTC. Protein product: CASSQSLSVYEQYF.

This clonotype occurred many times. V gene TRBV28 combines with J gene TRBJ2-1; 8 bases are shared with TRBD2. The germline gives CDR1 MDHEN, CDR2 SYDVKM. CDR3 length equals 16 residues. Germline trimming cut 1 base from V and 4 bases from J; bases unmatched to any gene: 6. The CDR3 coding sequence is TGTGCCAGCAGTTTATTGCGGGAGGCTAGGTACAATGAGCAGTTCTTC. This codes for CASSLLREARYNEQFF.

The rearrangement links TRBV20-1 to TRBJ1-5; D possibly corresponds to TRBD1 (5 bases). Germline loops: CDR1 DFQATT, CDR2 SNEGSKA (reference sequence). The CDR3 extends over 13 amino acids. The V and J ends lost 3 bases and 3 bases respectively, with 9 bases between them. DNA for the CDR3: TGCAGTGCTAGTGAGACAGTCAATCAGCCCCAGCATTTT. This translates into CSASETVNQPQHF.

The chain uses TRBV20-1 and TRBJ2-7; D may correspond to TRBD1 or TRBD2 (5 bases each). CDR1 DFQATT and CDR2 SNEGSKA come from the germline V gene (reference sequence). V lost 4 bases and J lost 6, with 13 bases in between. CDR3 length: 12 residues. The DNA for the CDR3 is TGCAGTGCTACCGGGACGGTGTTCGAGCAGTACTTC. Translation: CSATGTVFEQYF.

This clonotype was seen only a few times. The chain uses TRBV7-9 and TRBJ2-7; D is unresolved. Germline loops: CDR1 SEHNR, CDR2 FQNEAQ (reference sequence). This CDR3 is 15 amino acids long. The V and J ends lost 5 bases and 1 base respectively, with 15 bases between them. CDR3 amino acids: CASSPGSRSSYEQYF. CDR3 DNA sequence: TGTGCCAGCAGCCCAGGAAGCAGGAGTTCCTACGAGCAGTACTTC.

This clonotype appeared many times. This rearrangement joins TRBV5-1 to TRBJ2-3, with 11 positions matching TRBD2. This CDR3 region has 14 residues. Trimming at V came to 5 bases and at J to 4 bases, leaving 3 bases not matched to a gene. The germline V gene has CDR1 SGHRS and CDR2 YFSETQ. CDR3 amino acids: CASSSGRAPDTQYF. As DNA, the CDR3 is TGCGCCAGCAGTAGCGGGAGGGCCCCAGATACGCAGTATTTT.

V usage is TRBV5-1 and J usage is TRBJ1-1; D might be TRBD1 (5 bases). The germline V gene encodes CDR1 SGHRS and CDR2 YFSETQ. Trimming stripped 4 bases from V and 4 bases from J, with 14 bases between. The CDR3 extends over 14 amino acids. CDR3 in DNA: TGCGCCAGCAGCCTAGAGAGTAGGGGCACTGAAGCTTTCTTT. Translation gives CASSLESRGTEAFF.

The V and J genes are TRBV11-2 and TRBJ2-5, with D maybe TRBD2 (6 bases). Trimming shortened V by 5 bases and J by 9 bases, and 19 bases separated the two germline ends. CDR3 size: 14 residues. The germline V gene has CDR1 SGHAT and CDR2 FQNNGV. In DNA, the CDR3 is TGTGCCAGCAGCCCGAGACTAGTCCTCGAGGCCCAGTACTTC. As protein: CASSPRLVLEAQYF.

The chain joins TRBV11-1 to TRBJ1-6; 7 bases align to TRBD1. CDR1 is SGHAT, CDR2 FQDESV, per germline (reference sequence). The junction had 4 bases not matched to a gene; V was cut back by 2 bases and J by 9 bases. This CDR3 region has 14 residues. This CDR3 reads CASSLTGAVSPLHF. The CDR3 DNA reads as TGTGCCAGCAGCTTAACAGGGGCGGTTTCACCCCTCCACTTT.

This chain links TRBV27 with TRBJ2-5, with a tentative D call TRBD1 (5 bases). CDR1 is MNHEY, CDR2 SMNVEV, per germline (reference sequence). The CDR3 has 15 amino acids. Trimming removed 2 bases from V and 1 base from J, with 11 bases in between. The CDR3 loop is CASSLRGRPQETQYF. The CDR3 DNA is TGTGCCAGCAGTTTAAGGGGCCGCCCCCAAGAGACCCAGTACTTC.

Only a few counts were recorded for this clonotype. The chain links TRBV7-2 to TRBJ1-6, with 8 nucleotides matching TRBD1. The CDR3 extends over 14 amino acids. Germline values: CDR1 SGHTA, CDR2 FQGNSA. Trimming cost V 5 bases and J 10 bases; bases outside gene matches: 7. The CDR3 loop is CASSPGTGPSPLHF. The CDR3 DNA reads TGTGCCAGCAGCCCCGGGACAGGCCCATCACCCCTCCACTTT.

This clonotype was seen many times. The CDR3 DNA is TGCAGTGCCCCTATACTAGCGGGATCTATGGGGGATACGCAGTATTTT. Amino acids: CSAPILAGSMGDTQYF. V and J are TRBV20-1 and TRBJ2-3; TRBD2 agrees at 10 bases. The CDR3 consists of 16 residues. Trimming cost V 6 bases and J 6 bases; bases outside gene matches: 15. CDR1 and CDR2 (germline): DFQATT, SNEGSKA (reference sequence).

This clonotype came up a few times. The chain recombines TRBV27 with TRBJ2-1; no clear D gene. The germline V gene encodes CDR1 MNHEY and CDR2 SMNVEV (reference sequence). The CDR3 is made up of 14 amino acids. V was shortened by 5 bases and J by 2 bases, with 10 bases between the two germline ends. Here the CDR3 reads CASSRQPTYNEQFF. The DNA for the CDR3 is TGTGCCAGCAGTCGGCAGCCCACCTACAATGAGCAGTTCTTC.

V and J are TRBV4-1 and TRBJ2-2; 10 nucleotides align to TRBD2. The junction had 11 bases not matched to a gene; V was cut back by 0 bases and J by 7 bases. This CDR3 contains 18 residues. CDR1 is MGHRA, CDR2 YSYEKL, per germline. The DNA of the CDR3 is TGCGCCAGCAGCCAAGATTCTAGGAGCGGGAGGGCCATCGGGGAGCTGTTTTTT. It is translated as CASSQDSRSGRAIGELFF.

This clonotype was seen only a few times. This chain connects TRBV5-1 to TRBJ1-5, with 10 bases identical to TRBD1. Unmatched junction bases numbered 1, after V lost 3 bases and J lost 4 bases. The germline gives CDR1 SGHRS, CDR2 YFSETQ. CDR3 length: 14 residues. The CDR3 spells CASSWGQGNQPQHF. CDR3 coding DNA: TGCGCCAGCAGCTGGGGACAGGGGAATCAGCCCCAGCATTTT.

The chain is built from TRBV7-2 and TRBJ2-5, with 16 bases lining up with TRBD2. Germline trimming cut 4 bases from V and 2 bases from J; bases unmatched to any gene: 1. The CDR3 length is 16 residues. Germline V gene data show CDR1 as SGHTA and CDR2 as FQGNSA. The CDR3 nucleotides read TGTGCCAGCAGCTCGGGACTAGCGGGAGGGCAAGAGACCCAGTACTTC. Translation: CASSSGLAGGQETQYF.

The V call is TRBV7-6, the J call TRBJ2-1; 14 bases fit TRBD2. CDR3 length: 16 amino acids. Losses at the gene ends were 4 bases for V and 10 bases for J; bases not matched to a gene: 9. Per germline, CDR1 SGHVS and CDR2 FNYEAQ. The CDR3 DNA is TGTGCCAGCAGCTCCCTGGGACTAGCGGGAGTAGAGGAGCAGTTCTTC. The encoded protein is CASSSLGLAGVEEQFF.

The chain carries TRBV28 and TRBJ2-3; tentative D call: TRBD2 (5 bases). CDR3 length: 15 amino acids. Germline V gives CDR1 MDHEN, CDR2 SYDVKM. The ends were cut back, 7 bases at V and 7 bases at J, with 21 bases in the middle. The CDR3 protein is CASNLVRASSHTQYF. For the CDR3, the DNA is TGTGCCAGCAATCTGGTGCGGGCTTCCTCCCATACGCAGTATTTT.

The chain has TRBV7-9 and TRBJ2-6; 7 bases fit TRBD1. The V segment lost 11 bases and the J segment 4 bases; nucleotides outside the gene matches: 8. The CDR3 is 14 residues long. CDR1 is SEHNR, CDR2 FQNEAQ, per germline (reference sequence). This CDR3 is CAPDRVDGANVLTF. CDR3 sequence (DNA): TGTGCCCCTGACAGGGTTGACGGGGCCAACGTCCTGACTTTC.